Listed here is a single T cell receptor beta chain. Only one count was recorded for this clone. Its antigen specificity is not known. No base qualities exist here, and no much larger clone lies one base off it. This record belongs to a study of graft-versus-host responses after intestinal transplantation (dated by TCRdb to the early 2020s). Regarding the complete study: The transplants that recipients got were multivisceral, liver-intestinal, or isolated intestinal. Every recipient was given anti-thymocyte globulin induction, followed by around three years of maintenance tacrolimus and steroids. Graft-versus-host and host-versus-graft alloreactive T cell clones were tracked in the graft, circulation and bone marrow after intestinal transplantation using bulk TCR-beta CDR3 sequencing. Alloreactive clones were identified by sequencing pre-transplant mixed lymphocyte reaction products and comparing these products with unstimulated pre-transplant donor and recipient T cells. Of the approximately 24 intestinal transplant recipients enrolled in the cohort, one of whom was a retransplant, 3 patients without pretransplant specimens were excluded. Donor T cell macrochimerism was defined as a peak of at least 4% donor T cells among recipient peripheral blood mononuclear cells. Instead of going to the commercial service, samples from a few later patients were sequenced in-house on an Illumina MiSeq and processed with MiXCR.

The sample's time point label, in plain terms: cells obtained before transplantation from donor or recipient. CD3+CD4+ and CD3+CD8+ populations were FACS-sorted from unstimulated pre-transplant donor and recipient cells taken from spleen or lymph nodes. Study-wide findings and limitations: Early after transplant, peak levels of circulating GvH clones were found to be associated with declines in HvG clones. Conclusions were limited by the relatively low number and heterogeneity of intestinal transplant patients. GvH clones were detected in recipient bone marrow, and some appeared earlier in ileal mucosa or blood, consistent with an intestinal mucosal origin. High GvH to HvG T cell clonal ratios were observed in the allografts of patients with donor T cell macrochimerism.

Receptors were amplified or captured by the immunoSEQ multiplex PCR assay. For most patients, genomic DNA was isolated with the Qiagen DNeasy Blood and Tissue Kit and shipped frozen to Adaptive Biotechnologies for TCR sequencing. For most patients, genomic DNA was subjected to high-throughput TCR-beta CDR3 sequencing by Adaptive Biotechnologies. Per the authors' processing: TCR sequencing data for roughly 20 patients were retrieved from Adaptive's ImmunoSEQ software; a few other patients were processed with MiXCR and VDJtools. To correct CD4 versus CD8 sorting errors, any sequence found in both subsets at a frequency ratio below 5:1 was removed. CDR3 nucleotide sequences shared by donor and recipient were removed because the origin of these sequences could not be assigned. To count as alloreactive, a clone needed at least 2-fold expansion over unstimulated cells and a minimum CFSE-low frequency of 0.002% (template counts) or 0.001% (read counts). Clones were considered mappable if detected in sequenced pre-transplant spleen, lymph node, or MLR CFSE-low populations of the donor or recipient. Cumulative frequency of alloreactive clones was calculated as a percentage of all sequences weighted by copy number. Here the immuneACCESS table is served through TCRdb, limited to in-frame sequences with V and J called. Missing clones are a known gap in these copies; in checked studies unresolved V genes cover under half, and the rest lacks a known reason. V, J and clone size were drawn from that table, and D and trimming were deduced from the DNA. Recorded for this sample are tens of thousands of clones; around 86% of them occurred a single time. About 8% of the sample is taken by the ten largest.

CDR1 and CDR2 are drawn from the germline V gene: MGHRA, YSYEKL. Deletion took 2 bases off V and 4 bases off J, with a span of 15 bases between the germline ends. Its CDR3 holds 17 amino acids, cysteine through phenylalanine. The entry retains the CDR3 DNA only, 51 bases that are in frame from base 1. The sequence came from a human donor who was the organ donor for an intestinal transplant. The sequenced sample was unstimulated CD8+ T cells sorted from spleen or lymph node cells, obtained before transplant. Recombination linked TRBV4-1 to TRBJ1-6, with no confident D gene call. Read as DNA, the sequence is TGCGCCAGCAGCCAAACCCTAAGTCGTAGATATAATTCACCCCTCCACTTT. It specifies CASSQTLSRRYNSPLHF.